This is a list of T cell receptor beta chains from one sample in a study of cytomegalovirus exposure and HLA in healthy donors. The repertoire was sequenced with immunoSEQ multiplex PCR; TCRdb's copy has only in-frame clones and lacks some. The sample has hundreds of thousands of clones; 76% are singletons. Material: PBMCs. The source of these receptors is a man between 18 and 29 years old in good health and CMV-seronegative. Each CDR3 is given with its conserved first and last residue. D genes are given only for firm matches. Some rows have no size entry. The others give once, few or many, or a class for an expanded clone.

few	-	TRBV11-2	TRBJ1-1	CASSSLLGRNTEAFF	TGTGCCAGCAGCTCCCTCCTGGGCAGGAACACTGAAGCTTTCTTT
-	-	TRBV4-1	TRBJ2-7	CASSQDFAPRYEQYF	TGCGCCAGCAGCCAAGATTTCGCCCCCCGGTACGAGCAGTACTTC
-	TRBD1	TRBV5-4	TRBJ2-3	CASSPDPGQGTDTQYF	TGTGCCAGCAGCCCCGATCCGGGACAGGGTACAGATACGCAGTATTTT
-	-	TRBV2	TRBJ1-2	CASRREGLNWGYTF	TGTGCCAGCAGGAGGGAGGGGCTCAATTGGGGCTACACCTTC
-	-	TRBV11-2	TRBJ2-1	CASTVAGSNEQFF	TGTGCAAGCACCGTGGCGGGGAGCAATGAGCAGTTCTTC
-	TRBD1	TRBV19	TRBJ1-3	CASSMGTGPGNTIYF	TGTGCCAGTAGTATGGGGACAGGGCCTGGAAACACCATATATTTT
-	-	TRBV5-5	TRBJ1-4	CASSRTRTNEKLFF	TGTGCCAGCAGCCGGACAAGGACTAATGAAAAACTGTTTTTT
-	TRBD1	TRBV28	TRBJ2-3	CASWTGLNTQYF	TGTGCCAGCTGGACAGGGCTAAATACGCAGTATTTT
few	TRBD2	TRBV2	TRBJ2-5	CASTPGGLAGVLGETQYF	TGTGCCAGCACCCCTGGCGGGCTAGCGGGAGTCCTAGGAGAGACCCAGTACTTC
-	TRBD1	TRBV4-1	TRBJ1-2	CASSPGQGTHGYTF	TGCGCCAGCAGCCCGGGACAGGGGACCCATGGCTACACCTTC
few	TRBD1	TRBV27	TRBJ1-6	CASRGWTGADNSPLHF	TGTGCCAGCAGGGGGTGGACAGGGGCCGATAATTCACCCCTCCACTTT
-	TRBD1	TRBV27	TRBJ2-1	CASSLGGQGVEQFF	TGTGCCAGCAGTTTAGGGGGACAGGGGGTAGAGCAGTTCTTC
-	-	TRBV18	TRBJ1-1	CASSPSLVNTEAFF	TGTGCCAGCTCACCCTCGCTAGTGAACACTGAAGCTTTCTTT
few	-	TRBV30	TRBJ1-5	CAWSLDSSNQPQHF	TGTGCCTGGAGTCTTGACAGCTCCAATCAGCCCCAGCATTTT
-	-	TRBV11-2	TRBJ2-5	CASSLVEETQYF	TGTGCCAGCAGCTTAGTTGAGGAGACCCAGTACTTC
few	TRBD1	TRBV29-1	TRBJ1-2	CSGTGTGGAGYTF	TGCAGCGGTACCGGGACAGGGGGCGCGGGCTACACCTTC
few	-	TRBV2	TRBJ2-5	CASGREETQYF	TGTGCCAGCGGCCGGGAAGAGACCCAGTACTTC
-	-	TRBV29-1	TRBJ2-5	CSVEPGAQETQYF	TGCAGCGTTGAGCCCGGTGCCCAAGAGACCCAGTACTTC
-	TRBD1	TRBV9	TRBJ1-5	CASSATGNSNQPQHF	TGTGCCAGCAGCGCGACAGGGAATAGCAATCAGCCCCAGCATTTT
-	TRBD2	TRBV4-2	TRBJ2-5	CASSQVVREGGAQYF	TGTGCCAGCAGCCAAGTCGTACGGGAGGGGGGGGCCCAGTACTTC
-	TRBD1	TRBV30	TRBJ1-1	CAWNDRDTEAFF	TGTGCCTGGAACGACAGGGACACTGAAGCTTTCTTT
-	TRBD1	TRBV7-2	TRBJ1-2	CASSRTGARGYTF	TGTGCCAGCAGCCGGACAGGGGCGCGGGGCTACACCTTC
-	-	TRBV5-1	TRBJ1-4	CASSISGDIEKLFF	TGCGCCAGCAGCATATCAGGGGACATTGAAAAACTGTTTTTT
-	-	TRBV4-1	TRBJ2-7	CASSQEGHTPGQQYF	TGCGCCAGCAGCCAAGAGGGACACACTCCGGGCCAGCAGTACTTC
-	-	TRBV5-4	TRBJ2-3	CASSIHQSTDTQYF	TGTGCCAGCAGCATACACCAAAGCACAGATACGCAGTATTTT
-	TRBD1	TRBV19	TRBJ2-7	CASSTGPGQGAYEQYF	TGTGCCAGTAGTACCGGTCCGGGACAGGGGGCCTACGAGCAGTACTTC
-	-	TRBV7-3	TRBJ1-2	CASSLSPGYGYTF	TGTGCCAGCAGCTTATCACCAGGCTATGGCTACACCTTC
few	TRBD2	TRBV27	TRBJ2-1	CAAKRSGRNEQFF	TGTGCCGCAAAACGTAGCGGGAGAAATGAGCAGTTCTTC
-	-	TRBV28	TRBJ2-2	CASSPGQNTGELFF	TGTGCCAGCAGCCCGGGACAGAACACCGGGGAGCTGTTTTTT
-	TRBD1	TRBV7-3	TRBJ1-4	CASSLTGVTNEKLFF	TGTGCCAGCAGCCTTACAGGGGTGACTAATGAAAAACTGTTTTTT
-	-	TRBV5-1	TRBJ2-7	CASSTEGGEDEQYF	TGCGCCAGCAGCACCGAGGGGGGGGAAGACGAGCAGTACTTC
-	TRBD2	TRBV29-1	TRBJ2-1	CSARWEGEQFF	TGCAGCGCCAGGTGGGAGGGTGAGCAGTTCTTC
-	-	TRBV27	TRBJ1-2	CASSLVAGARGYTF	TGTGCCAGCAGTTTAGTGGCAGGGGCCAGGGGCTACACCTTC
-	TRBD1	TRBV27	TRBJ2-4	CASKWTGTDIQYF	TGTGCCAGCAAGTGGACAGGTACGGACATTCAGTACTTC
-	-	TRBV4-1	TRBJ2-7	CASSLSRFSEQYF	TGCGCCAGCAGCCTCTCCAGGTTCAGCGAGCAGTACTTC
-	TRBD1	TRBV13	TRBJ2-7	CASRGRGGKTYEQYF	TGTGCCAGCAGGGGGAGAGGGGGCAAGACCTACGAGCAGTACTTC
few	-	TRBV6-1	TRBJ2-7	CASSGSWSSYEQYF	TGTGCCAGCAGTGGTTCTTGGAGCTCCTACGAGCAGTACTTC
-	-	TRBV6-1	TRBJ1-4	CASRRDQPRGEKLFF	TGTGCCAGCAGGAGAGACCAACCACGGGGGGAAAAACTGTTTTTT
few	TRBD1	TRBV2	TRBJ2-7	CASSEGTGGSYEQYF	TGTGCCAGCAGTGAAGGGACAGGGGGTTCCTACGAGCAGTACTTC
-	-	TRBV25-1	TRBJ2-7	CASSEEGEQYF	TGTGCCAGCAGTGAGGAGGGCGAGCAGTACTTC
-	-	TRBV28	TRBJ2-2	CASKSGANTGELFF	TGTGCCAGCAAATCAGGGGCCAACACCGGGGAGCTGTTTTTT
once	-	TRBV28	TRBJ1-3	CASSALRGRVGNTIYF	TGTGCCAGCAGTGCCCTACGAGGGCGTGTTGGAAACACCATATATTTT
once	-	TRBV5-1	TRBJ1-3	CASSLSNRGNTIYF	TGCGCCAGCAGCTTGAGTAACCGGGGAAACACCATATATTTT
once	-	TRBV2	TRBJ2-1	CASRNRQGYNEQFF	TGTGCCAGCAGGAACCGGCAGGGTTACAATGAGCAGTTCTTC
-	TRBD2	TRBV7-7	TRBJ2-5	CASSLGAGEGETQYF	TGTGCTAGCAGCTTAGGAGCGGGAGAGGGAGAGACCCAGTACTTC